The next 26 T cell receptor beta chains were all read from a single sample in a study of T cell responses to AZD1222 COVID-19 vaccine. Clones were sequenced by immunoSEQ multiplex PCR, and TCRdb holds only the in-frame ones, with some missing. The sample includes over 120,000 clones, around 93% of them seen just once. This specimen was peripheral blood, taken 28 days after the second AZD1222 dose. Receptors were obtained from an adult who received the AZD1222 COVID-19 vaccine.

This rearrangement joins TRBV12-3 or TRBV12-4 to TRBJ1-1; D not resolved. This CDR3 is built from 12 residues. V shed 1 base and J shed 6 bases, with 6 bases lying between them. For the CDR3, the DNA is TGTGCCAGCAGTTTAGACAGCGCTGAAGCTTTCTTT. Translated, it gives CASSLDSAEAFF.

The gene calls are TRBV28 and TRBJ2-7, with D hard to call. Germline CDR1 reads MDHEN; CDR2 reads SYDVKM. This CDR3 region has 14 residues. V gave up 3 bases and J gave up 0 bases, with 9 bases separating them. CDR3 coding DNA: TGTGCCAGCAGTTTTACTGGGCCCTCCTACGAGCAGTACTTC. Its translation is CASSFTGPSYEQYF.

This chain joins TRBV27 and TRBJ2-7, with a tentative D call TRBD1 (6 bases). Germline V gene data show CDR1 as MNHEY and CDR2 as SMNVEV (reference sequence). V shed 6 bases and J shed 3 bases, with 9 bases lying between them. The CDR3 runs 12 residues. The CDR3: CASSRGGYEQYF. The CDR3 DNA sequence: TGTGCCAGCAGCAGGGGCGGCTACGAGCAGTACTTC.

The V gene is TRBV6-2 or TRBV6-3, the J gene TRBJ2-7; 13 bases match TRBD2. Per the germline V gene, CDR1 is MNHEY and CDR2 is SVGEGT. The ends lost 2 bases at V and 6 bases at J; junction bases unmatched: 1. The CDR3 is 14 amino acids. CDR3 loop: CASSYGLAGVEQYF. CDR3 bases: TGTGCCAGCAGTTACGGACTAGCGGGAGTCGAGCAGTACTTC.

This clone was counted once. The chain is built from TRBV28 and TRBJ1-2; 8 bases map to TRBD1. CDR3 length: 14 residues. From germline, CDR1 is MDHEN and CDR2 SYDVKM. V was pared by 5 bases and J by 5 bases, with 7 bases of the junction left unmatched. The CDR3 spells CASSPGQGDYGYTF. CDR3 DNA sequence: TGTGCCAGCAGTCCTGGACAGGGTGATTATGGCTACACCTTC.

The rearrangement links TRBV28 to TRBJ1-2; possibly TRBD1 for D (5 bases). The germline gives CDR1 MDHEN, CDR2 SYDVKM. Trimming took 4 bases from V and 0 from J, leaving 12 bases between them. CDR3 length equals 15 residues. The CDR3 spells CASSSPTVSNYGYTF. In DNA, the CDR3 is TGTGCCAGCAGTTCGCCGACAGTGTCTAACTATGGCTACACCTTC.

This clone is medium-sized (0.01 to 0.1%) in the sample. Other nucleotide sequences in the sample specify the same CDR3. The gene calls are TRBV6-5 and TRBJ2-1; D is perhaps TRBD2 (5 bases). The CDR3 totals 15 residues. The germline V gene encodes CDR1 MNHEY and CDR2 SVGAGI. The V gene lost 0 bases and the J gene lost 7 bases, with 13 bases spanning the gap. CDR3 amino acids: CASSYSRTSENEQFF. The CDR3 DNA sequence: TGTGCCAGCAGTTACTCACGGACTTCGGAGAATGAGCAGTTCTTC.

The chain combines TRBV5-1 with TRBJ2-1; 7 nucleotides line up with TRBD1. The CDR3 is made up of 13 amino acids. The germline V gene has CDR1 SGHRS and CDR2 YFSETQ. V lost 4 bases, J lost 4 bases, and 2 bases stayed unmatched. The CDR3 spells CASSLGQYNEQFF. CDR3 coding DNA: TGCGCCAGCAGCCTGGGACAGTACAATGAGCAGTTCTTC.

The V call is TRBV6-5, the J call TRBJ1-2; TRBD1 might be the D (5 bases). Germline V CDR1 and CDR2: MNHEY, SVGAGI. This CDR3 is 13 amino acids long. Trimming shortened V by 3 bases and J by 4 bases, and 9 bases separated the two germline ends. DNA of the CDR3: TGTGCCAGCAGTTATAGGGGAGGCTATGGCTACACCTTC. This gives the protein CASSYRGGYGYTF.

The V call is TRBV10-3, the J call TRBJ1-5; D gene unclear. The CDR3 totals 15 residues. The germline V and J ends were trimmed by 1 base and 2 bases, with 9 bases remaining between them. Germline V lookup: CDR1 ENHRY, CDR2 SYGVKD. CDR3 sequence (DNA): TGTGCCATCAGTGAGTACTGGGATGGCAATCAGCCCCAGCATTTT. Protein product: CAISEYWDGNQPQHF.

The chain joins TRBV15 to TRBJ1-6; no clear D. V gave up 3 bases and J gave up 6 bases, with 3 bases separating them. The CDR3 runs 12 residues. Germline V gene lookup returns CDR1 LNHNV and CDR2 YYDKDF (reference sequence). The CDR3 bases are TGTGCCACCAGCAGGGCTAATTCACCCCTCCACTTT. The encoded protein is CATSRANSPLHF.

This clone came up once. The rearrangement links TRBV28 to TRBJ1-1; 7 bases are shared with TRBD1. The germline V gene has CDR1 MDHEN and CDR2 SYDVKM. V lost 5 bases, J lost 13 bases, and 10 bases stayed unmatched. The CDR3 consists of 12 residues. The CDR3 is CASSLNRGRGFF. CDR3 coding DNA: TGTGCCAGCAGTCTTAACAGGGGAAGAGGTTTCTTT.

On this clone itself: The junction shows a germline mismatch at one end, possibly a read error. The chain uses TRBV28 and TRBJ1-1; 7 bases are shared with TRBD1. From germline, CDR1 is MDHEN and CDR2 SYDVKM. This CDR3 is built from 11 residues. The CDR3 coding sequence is TGTGCCAGCAGCCAAAACGAGGGGACAGCGTTT. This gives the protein CASSQNEGTAF.

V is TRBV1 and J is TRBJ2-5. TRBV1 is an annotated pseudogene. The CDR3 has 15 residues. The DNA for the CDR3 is TGCACCAGCAGCCAAGATGGTCAAATCGAAGAGACCCAGTACTTC. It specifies CTSSQDGQIEETQYF.

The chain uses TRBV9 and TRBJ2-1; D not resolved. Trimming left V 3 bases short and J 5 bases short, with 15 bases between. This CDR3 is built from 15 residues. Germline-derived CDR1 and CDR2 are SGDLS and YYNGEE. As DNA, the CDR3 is TGTGCCAGCAGCGGCGGTGGTGGGAATCACAATGAGCAGTTCTTC. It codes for CASSGGGGNHNEQFF.

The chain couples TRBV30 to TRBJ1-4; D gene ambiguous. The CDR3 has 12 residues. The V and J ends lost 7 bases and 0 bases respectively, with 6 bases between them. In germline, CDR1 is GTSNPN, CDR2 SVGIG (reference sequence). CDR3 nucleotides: TGTGCCTTACACACAACTAATGAAAAACTGTTTTTT. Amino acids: CALHTTNEKLFF.

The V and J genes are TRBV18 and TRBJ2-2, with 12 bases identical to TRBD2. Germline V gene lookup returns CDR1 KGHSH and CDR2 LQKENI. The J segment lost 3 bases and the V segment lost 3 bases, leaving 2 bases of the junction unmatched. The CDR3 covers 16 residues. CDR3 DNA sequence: TGTGCCAGCTCACCTGGACTAGCGGGACACACCGGGGAGCTGTTTTTT. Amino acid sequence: CASSPGLAGHTGELFF.

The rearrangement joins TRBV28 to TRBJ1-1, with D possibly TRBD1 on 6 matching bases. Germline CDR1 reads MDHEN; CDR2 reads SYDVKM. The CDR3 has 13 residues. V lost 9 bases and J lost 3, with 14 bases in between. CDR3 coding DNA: TGTGCCAGTGGGGGCAGGGGAGACACTGAAGCTTTCTTT. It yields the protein CASGGRGDTEAFF.

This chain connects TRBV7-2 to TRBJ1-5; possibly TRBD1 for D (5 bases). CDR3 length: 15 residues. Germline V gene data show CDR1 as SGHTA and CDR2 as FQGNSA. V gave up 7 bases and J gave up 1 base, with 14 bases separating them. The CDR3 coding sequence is TGTGCCAGCAAAAAGGGACCCATGAGCAATCAGCCCCAGCATTTT. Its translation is CASKKGPMSNQPQHF.

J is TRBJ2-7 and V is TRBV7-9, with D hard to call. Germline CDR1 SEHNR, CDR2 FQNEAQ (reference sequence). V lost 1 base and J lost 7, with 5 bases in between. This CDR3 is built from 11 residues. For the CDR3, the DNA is TGTGCCAGCAGCTTAGAGAGGGAGCAGTACTTC. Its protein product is CASSLEREQYF.

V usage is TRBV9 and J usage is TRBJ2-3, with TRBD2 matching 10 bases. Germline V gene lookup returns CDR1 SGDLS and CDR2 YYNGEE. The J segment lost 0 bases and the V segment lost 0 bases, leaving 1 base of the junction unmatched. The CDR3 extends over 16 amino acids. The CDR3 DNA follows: TGTGCCAGCAGCGTAGATAGCGGGAGGAGCACAGATACGCAGTATTTT. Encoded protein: CASSVDSGRSTDTQYF.

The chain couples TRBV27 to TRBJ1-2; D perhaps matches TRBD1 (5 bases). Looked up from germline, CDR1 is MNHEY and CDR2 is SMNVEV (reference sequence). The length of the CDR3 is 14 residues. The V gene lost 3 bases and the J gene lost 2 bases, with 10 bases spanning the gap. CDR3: CASSFAGRNYGYTF. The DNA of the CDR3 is TGTGCCAGCAGTTTCGCGGGACGGAACTATGGCTACACCTTC.

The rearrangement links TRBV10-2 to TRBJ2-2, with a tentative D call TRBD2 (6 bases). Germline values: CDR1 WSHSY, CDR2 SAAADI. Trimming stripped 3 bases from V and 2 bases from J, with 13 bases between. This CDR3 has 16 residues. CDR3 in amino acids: CASSERSSGNTGELFF. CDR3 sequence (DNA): TGCGCCAGCAGTGAAAGGAGTAGCGGAAACACCGGGGAGCTGTTTTTT.

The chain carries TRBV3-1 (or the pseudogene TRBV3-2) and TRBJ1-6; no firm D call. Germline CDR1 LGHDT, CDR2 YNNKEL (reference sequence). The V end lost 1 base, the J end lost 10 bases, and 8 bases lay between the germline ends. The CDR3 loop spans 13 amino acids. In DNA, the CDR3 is TGTGCCAGCAGCCAAGTCCGAGAATCACCCCTCCACTTT. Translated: CASSQVRESPLHF.

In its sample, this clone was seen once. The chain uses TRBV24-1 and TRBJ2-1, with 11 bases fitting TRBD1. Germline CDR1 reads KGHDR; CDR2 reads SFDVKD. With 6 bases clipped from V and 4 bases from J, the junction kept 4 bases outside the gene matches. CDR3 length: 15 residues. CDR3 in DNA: TGTGCCACCAGTTGGGGACAGGGGGGTTACAATGAGCAGTTCTTC. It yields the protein CATSWGQGGYNEQFF.

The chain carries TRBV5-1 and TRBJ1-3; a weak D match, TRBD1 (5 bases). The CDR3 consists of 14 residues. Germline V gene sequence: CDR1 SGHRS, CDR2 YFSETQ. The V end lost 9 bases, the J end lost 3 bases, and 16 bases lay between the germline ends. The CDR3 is CATKESGGGNTIYF. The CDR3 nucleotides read TGCGCCACTAAAGAGTCGGGGGGTGGAAACACCATATATTTT.